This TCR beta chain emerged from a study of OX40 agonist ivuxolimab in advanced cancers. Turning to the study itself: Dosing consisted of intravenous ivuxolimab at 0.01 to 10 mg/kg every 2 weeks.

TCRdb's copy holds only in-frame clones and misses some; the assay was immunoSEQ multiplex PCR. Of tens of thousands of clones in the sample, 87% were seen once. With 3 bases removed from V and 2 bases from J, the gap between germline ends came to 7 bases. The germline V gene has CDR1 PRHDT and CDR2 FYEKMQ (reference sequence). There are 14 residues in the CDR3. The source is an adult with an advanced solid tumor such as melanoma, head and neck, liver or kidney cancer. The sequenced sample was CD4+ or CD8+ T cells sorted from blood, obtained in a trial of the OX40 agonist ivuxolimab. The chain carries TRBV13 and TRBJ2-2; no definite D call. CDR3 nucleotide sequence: TGTGCCAGCAGCTTTACCCGTAACACCGGGGAGCTGTTTTTT. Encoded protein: CASSFTRNTGELFF.